The T cell receptor beta chain described here comes from a study of response to subunit inactivated influenza vaccine (dated by TCRdb to 2016 to 2018). Background on the whole study: To follow how T cells responded to a trivalent subunit inactivated influenza vaccine, the researchers relied on deep quantitative profiling of the T cell receptor repertoire.

The CDR3, from cysteine to phenylalanine, totals 17 residues. The DNA shown is the 51-base CDR3, in frame from base 1. Reading the germline V gene gives CDR1 MNHNS and CDR2 SASEGT. The germline V and J ends show losses of 8 bases and 5 bases respectively, and no gene match explains 12 bases of the junction. A remark on this clonotype: Its antigen is not yet known. No per-base quality is available; no much larger clone lies one base away.

Libraries were prepared through RT-PCR. Sequenced using an Illumina HiSeq 2500. TCRdb handled the public reads itself, with Q25 trimming in fastp and clone calling in MiXCR, and kept productive beta chains. Merged by CDR3 protein, the rows form single entries marked with the most common genes and DNA. The sample table shows 500,000 to 750,000 distinct CDR3 sequences, and approximately 14% are seen once. 11% of the sample is in the top ten clones. What the research found in general, with its limitations: According to the authors, only a limited number of new T cells may be recruited by each seasonal influenza vaccination.

The clonotype was recovered from a man aged 50-60 years who received an inactivated influenza vaccine. Donor details come from another sample of the same person, matched by shared clones. The sequence joins TRBV6-1 to TRBJ2-1; 13 bases in between match TRBD2. Material: PBMCs from blood, obtained 11 to 12 days after vaccination. The CDR3 protein sequence reads: CASQTGTSGIHNNEQFF. The nucleotides read TGTGCCAGCCAGACCGGGACTAGCGGGATTCACAACAATGAGCAGTTCTTC.